This is a list of T cell receptor beta chains from one sample in a study of blood T cell repertoires in COVID-19. Repertoires were generated with immunoSEQ multiplex PCR, while TCRdb's copy carries only in-frame clones and drops some. Among more than 200,000 clones, about 87% were seen once, and the ten largest hold 1.5% to 2%. Sequencing was done on a sample of peripheral blood. All receptors derive from a man between 70 and 80 years old with acute or convalescent COVID-19. CDR3s include the opening cysteine and the closing phenylalanine or tryptophan. Fields, in order: CDR3 protein, CDR3 DNA, J gene, clone size, V gene, D gene. The D gene is left open where the match is weak. Only part of the rows carry a size: once, few, many, or a class if the clone is expanded.

CDR3 protein: CAWSVGELGEQYF
CDR3 DNA: TGTGCCTGGAGTGTCGGGGAGCTGGGCGAGCAGTACTTC
J gene: TRBJ2-7
clone size: NA
V gene: TRBV30
D gene: NA

CDR3 protein: CASSQGADPSYEQYF
CDR3 DNA: TGTGCCAGCAGCCAAGGGGCCGACCCGTCCTACGAGCAGTACTTC
J gene: TRBJ2-7
clone size: once
V gene: TRBV3-1/TRBV3-2
D gene: NA

CDR3 protein: CAWRAGTSGRGSTDTQYF
CDR3 DNA: TGTGCCTGGAGGGCCGGGACTAGCGGGAGAGGTAGCACAGATACGCAGTATTTT
J gene: TRBJ2-3
clone size: NA
V gene: TRBV30
D gene: TRBD2

CDR3 protein: CASSRWGGSYNEQFF
CDR3 DNA: TGTGCCAGCAGCCGTTGGGGCGGGAGCTACAATGAGCAGTTCTTC
J gene: TRBJ2-1
clone size: NA
V gene: TRBV14
D gene: TRBD2

CDR3 protein: CASSLMREGLGEQYF
CDR3 DNA: TGTGCCAGCAGCTTAATGCGGGAGGGCCTCGGGGAGCAGTACTTC
J gene: TRBJ2-7
clone size: NA
V gene: TRBV7-8
D gene: TRBD2

CDR3 protein: CASGGLYNEQFF
CDR3 DNA: TGTGCCAGCGGGGGCCTCTACAATGAGCAGTTCTTC
J gene: TRBJ2-1
clone size: NA
V gene: TRBV6-6
D gene: NA

CDR3 protein: CASSSLAGGQETQYF
CDR3 DNA: TGCGCCAGCAGCTCCCTAGCGGGGGGCCAAGAGACCCAGTACTTC
J gene: TRBJ2-5
clone size: NA
V gene: TRBV5-1
D gene: TRBD2

CDR3 protein: CASSETAGQFF
CDR3 DNA: TGTGCCAGCAGTGAGACGGCGGGGCAGTTCTTC
J gene: TRBJ2-1
clone size: NA
V gene: TRBV2
D gene: NA

CDR3 protein: CASSEALGPGANVLTF
CDR3 DNA: TGTGCCAGCAGTGAAGCGCTGGGGCCTGGGGCCAACGTCCTGACTTTC
J gene: TRBJ2-6
clone size: NA
V gene: TRBV6-1
D gene: NA

CDR3 protein: CASSLGGAQETQYF
CDR3 DNA: TGCGCCAGCAGCTTGGGAGGAGCCCAAGAGACCCAGTACTTC
J gene: TRBJ2-5
clone size: NA
V gene: TRBV5-1
D gene: NA

CDR3 protein: CASSLASGAYNEQFF
CDR3 DNA: TGTGCCAGCAGCTTAGCTAGCGGGGCCTACAATGAGCAGTTCTTC
J gene: TRBJ2-1
clone size: NA
V gene: TRBV7-6
D gene: TRBD2

CDR3 protein: CASSLNRVGTDTQYF
CDR3 DNA: TGTGCCAGCAGCCTTAACAGGGTTGGCACAGATACGCAGTATTTT
J gene: TRBJ2-3
clone size: NA
V gene: TRBV11-2
D gene: NA

CDR3 protein: CASSISLAGALYNEQFF
CDR3 DNA: TGTGCCAGTAGTATAAGCCTAGCGGGAGCCCTGTACAATGAGCAGTTCTTC
J gene: TRBJ2-1
clone size: NA
V gene: TRBV19
D gene: TRBD2

CDR3 protein: CASKGFSYNEQFF
CDR3 DNA: TGTGCCAGCAAGGGGTTTTCCTACAATGAGCAGTTCTTC
J gene: TRBJ2-1
clone size: few
V gene: TRBV12-3/TRBV12-4
D gene: NA

CDR3 protein: CSAAPGGAYGYTF
CDR3 DNA: TGCAGCGCCGCGCCGGGGGGAGCCTATGGCTACACCTTC
J gene: TRBJ1-2
clone size: NA
V gene: TRBV29-1
D gene: NA

CDR3 protein: CASSIGSYTEAFF
CDR3 DNA: TGTGCCAGTAGTATAGGTTCTTACACTGAAGCTTTCTTT
J gene: TRBJ1-1
clone size: NA
V gene: TRBV19
D gene: NA

CDR3 protein: CATSDSTRTGGYGYTF
CDR3 DNA: TGTGCCACCAGTGATTCCACTAGGACAGGGGGGTATGGCTACACCTTC
J gene: TRBJ1-2
clone size: NA
V gene: TRBV24-1
D gene: TRBD1

CDR3 protein: CASRPNTYPLHF
CDR3 DNA: TGTGCCAGCAGACCCAACACGTATCCCCTCCACTTT
J gene: TRBJ1-6
clone size: once
V gene: TRBV28
D gene: NA

CDR3 protein: CASSKRQGVNTGELFF
CDR3 DNA: TGTGCCAGCAGCAAAAGACAGGGGGTGAACACCGGGGAGCTGTTTTTT
J gene: TRBJ2-2
clone size: NA
V gene: TRBV5-6
D gene: TRBD1

CDR3 protein: CASSLTGRDGYTF
CDR3 DNA: TGTGCCAGCAGCTTAACTGGGAGGGATGGCTACACCTTC
J gene: TRBJ1-2
clone size: NA
V gene: TRBV7-9
D gene: NA

CDR3 protein: CASSTDRESTRQYF
CDR3 DNA: TGTGCCAGCAGCACGGACAGGGAATCCACCCGGCAGTATTTT
J gene: TRBJ2-3
clone size: NA
V gene: TRBV11-3
D gene: TRBD1

CDR3 protein: CAISDSAPPRANTGELFF
CDR3 DNA: TGTGCCATCAGTGACTCAGCCCCCCCCAGGGCTAACACCGGGGAGCTGTTTTTT
J gene: TRBJ2-2
clone size: few
V gene: TRBV10-3
D gene: NA

CDR3 protein: CASSWGQGGTEAFF
CDR3 DNA: TGTGCCAGCAGCTGGGGACAGGGTGGCACTGAAGCTTTCTTT
J gene: TRBJ1-1
clone size: medium-sized
V gene: TRBV5-6
D gene: TRBD1

CDR3 protein: CASSEAPYSGRAADTQYF
CDR3 DNA: TGTGCCAGCAGTGAAGCACCATATAGCGGGAGGGCCGCAGATACGCAGTATTTT
J gene: TRBJ2-3
clone size: NA
V gene: TRBV6-1
D gene: TRBD2

CDR3 protein: CASSMVGGTRNTGELFF
CDR3 DNA: TGTGCCAGTAGTATGGTGGGGGGGACACGGAACACCGGGGAGCTGTTTTTT
J gene: TRBJ2-2
clone size: NA
V gene: TRBV19
D gene: NA

CDR3 protein: CASSLEGGQETQYF
CDR3 DNA: TGTGCCAGCAGCTTGGAAGGGGGCCAAGAGACCCAGTACTTC
J gene: TRBJ2-5
clone size: NA
V gene: TRBV5-4
D gene: NA

CDR3 protein: CASSQDRFSGNTIYF
CDR3 DNA: TGTGCCAGCAGCCAAGATAGATTCTCTGGAAACACCATATATTTT
J gene: TRBJ1-3
clone size: NA
V gene: TRBV4-2
D gene: NA

CDR3 protein: CASSQPTAPYGYTF
CDR3 DNA: TGTGCCAGTAGTCAACCGACAGCGCCTTATGGCTACACCTTC
J gene: TRBJ1-2
clone size: NA
V gene: TRBV19
D gene: NA

CDR3 protein: CASSLGQVVGNYGYTF
CDR3 DNA: TGCGCCAGCAGCCTTGGACAGGTCGTTGGTAACTATGGCTACACCTTC
J gene: TRBJ1-2
clone size: NA
V gene: TRBV5-1
D gene: TRBD1

CDR3 protein: CASSQKLRADTQYF
CDR3 DNA: TGTGCCAGCAGCCAAAAACTGAGGGCAGATACGCAGTATTTT
J gene: TRBJ2-3
clone size: NA
V gene: TRBV14
D gene: NA

CDR3 protein: CASSLNRGGRYEQFF
CDR3 DNA: TGTGCCAGCAGCTTAAATCGGGGCGGGAGATATGAGCAGTTCTTC
J gene: TRBJ2-1
clone size: NA
V gene: TRBV7-6
D gene: TRBD2

CDR3 protein: CASGPGTSVETQYF
CDR3 DNA: TGTGCTAGTGGACCCGGGACTAGCGTAGAGACCCAGTACTTC
J gene: TRBJ2-5
clone size: once
V gene: TRBV12-5
D gene: TRBD2

CDR3 protein: CASSTDRLSTGELFF
CDR3 DNA: TGCGCCAGCAGCACGGACAGGTTAAGCACCGGGGAGCTGTTTTTT
J gene: TRBJ2-2
clone size: NA
V gene: TRBV5-1
D gene: TRBD1

CDR3 protein: CASSWEGMYEQFF
CDR3 DNA: TGTGCCAGCAGCTGGGAGGGGATGTATGAGCAGTTCTTC
J gene: TRBJ2-1
clone size: few
V gene: TRBV7-2
D gene: TRBD2

CDR3 protein: CATSGPTGVEQFF
CDR3 DNA: TGTGCCACCAGTGGCCCAACAGGGGTTGAGCAGTTCTTC
J gene: TRBJ2-1
clone size: NA
V gene: TRBV24-1
D gene: TRBD1

CDR3 protein: CASKFETVYTGELFF
CDR3 DNA: TGTGCCAGTAAGTTTGAGACAGTCTACACCGGGGAGCTGTTTTTT
J gene: TRBJ2-2
clone size: NA
V gene: TRBV19
D gene: NA

CDR3 protein: CASSQAGVADTQYF
CDR3 DNA: TGTGCCAGCAGCCAAGCAGGGGTTGCAGATACGCAGTATTTT
J gene: TRBJ2-3
clone size: NA
V gene: TRBV3-1/TRBV3-2
D gene: NA

CDR3 protein: CASSQDPGGTGYNEQFF
CDR3 DNA: TGCGCCAGCAGCCAAGACCCAGGGGGGACAGGGTACAATGAGCAGTTCTTC
J gene: TRBJ2-1
clone size: NA
V gene: TRBV4-1
D gene: TRBD1

CDR3 protein: CASSDWGGGRLPQHF
CDR3 DNA: TGTGCCAGTAGTGATTGGGGCGGGGGACGACTGCCCCAGCATTTT
J gene: TRBJ1-5
clone size: NA
V gene: TRBV19
D gene: NA

CDR3 protein: CASSTGLTSYEQYF
CDR3 DNA: TGTGCCAGCTCAACTGGACTAACCTCCTACGAGCAGTACTTC
J gene: TRBJ2-7
clone size: NA
V gene: TRBV18
D gene: NA

CDR3 protein: CASSEDDVLEGYTF
CDR3 DNA: TGTGCCAGCAGTGAAGATGACGTGTTGGAGGGCTACACCTTC
J gene: TRBJ1-2
clone size: NA
V gene: TRBV2
D gene: NA

CDR3 protein: CASSEMDWEQYF
CDR3 DNA: TGTGCCAGCAGTGAAATGGACTGGGAGCAGTACTTC
J gene: TRBJ2-7
clone size: NA
V gene: TRBV25-1
D gene: NA

CDR3 protein: CASSLMPGQGTLRSGNTIYF
CDR3 DNA: TGCGCCAGCAGCTTAATGCCGGGACAGGGGACGTTACGCTCTGGAAACACCATATATTTT
J gene: TRBJ1-3
clone size: NA
V gene: TRBV5-1
D gene: TRBD1

CDR3 protein: CASSSSGGGRYEQYF
CDR3 DNA: TGTGCCAGCAGTTCCTCTGGGGGGGGCAGGTACGAGCAGTACTTC
J gene: TRBJ2-7
clone size: NA
V gene: TRBV28
D gene: NA

CDR3 protein: CASSSTSGRETQYF
CDR3 DNA: TGCGCCAGCAGCTCGACTAGCGGGAGGGAGACCCAGTACTTC
J gene: TRBJ2-5
clone size: NA
V gene: TRBV5-1
D gene: TRBD2

CDR3 protein: CASSPPWGRGPDGELFF
CDR3 DNA: TGTGCCAGCAGTCCCCCCTGGGGGCGGGGGCCGGACGGGGAGCTGTTTTTT
J gene: TRBJ2-2
clone size: once
V gene: TRBV25-1
D gene: NA

CDR3 protein: CASSQELVASYEQYF
CDR3 DNA: TGTGCCAGCAGCCAAGAGTTGGTAGCCTCCTACGAGCAGTACTTC
J gene: TRBJ2-7
clone size: once
V gene: TRBV3-1/TRBV3-2
D gene: NA

CDR3 protein: CASSVRGSVADTQYF
CDR3 DNA: TGTGCCAGCAGCGTAAGGGGGAGTGTGGCAGATACGCAGTATTTT
J gene: TRBJ2-3
clone size: NA
V gene: TRBV9
D gene: NA